Below are 18 T cell receptor beta chains sequenced from a single sample in a study of preoperative IRX-2 immunotherapy in early breast cancer (dated by TCRdb to about 2019). This sample's treatment or condition label indicates: preoperative locoregional IRX-2 cytokine immunotherapy. Library preparation used the immunoSEQ multiplex PCR assay. What TCRdb holds here is the immuneACCESS table cut down to in-frame rearrangements. Part of the clones is not present; checked against another copy, under half of the missing clones reflect an unresolved V gene, and the others are unexplained. Within this sample are around 60,000 clones, with approximately 94% of them counted one time only. The top ten constitute around 1.7% of the sample. This sample was gathered from a patient treated with IRX-2 immunotherapy. The origin of the receptors is a human donor with breast cancer.

The chain recombines TRBV7-9 with TRBJ1-2; no clear D. This CDR3 has 13 amino acids. The germline CDR1 and CDR2 sequences are SEHNR and FQNEAQ (reference sequence). Trimming took off 1 base at V and 4 bases at J, with 7 bases between the two ends. CDR3 loop: CASSLVAGYGYTF. CDR3 DNA: TGTGCCAGCAGCTTAGTGGCAGGCTATGGCTACACCTTC.

This rearrangement joins TRBV11-3 to TRBJ1-6, with 9 bases matching TRBD1. The trim removed 5 bases at V and 10 bases at J, leaving 9 bases unmatched. This CDR3 is 15 amino acids long. Germline assignment: CDR1 SGHNT and CDR2 YENEEA. CDR3 nucleotide sequence: TGTGCCAGCAGCCCGCCGGGACAGGGTTTCTCACCCCTCCACTTT. It codes for CASSPPGQGFSPLHF.

The chain employs TRBV6-1 and TRBJ1-1; weak D call: TRBD1 (6 bases). With 3 bases removed from V and 0 bases from J, the gap between germline ends came to 11 bases. The CDR3 extends over 15 amino acids. The germline gives CDR1 MNHNS, CDR2 SASEGT. CDR3 region: CASSETGGMNTEAFF. The DNA of the CDR3 is TGTGCCAGCAGTGAGACAGGCGGAATGAACACTGAAGCTTTCTTT.

J is TRBJ2-2 and V is TRBV7-9, with 7 bases matching TRBD2. V gave up 1 base and J gave up 1 base; unmatched junction bases: 3. CDR3 length equals 16 residues. The germline CDR1 and CDR2 sequences are SEHNR and FQNEAQ (reference sequence). The CDR3 DNA is TGTGCCAGCAGCTTAGGGCGGGAGCGGAACACCGGGGAGCTGTTTTTT. Translation gives CASSLGRERNTGELFF.

V is TRBV19 and J is TRBJ1-4; D gene unclear. Deletions cut 6 bases from V and 2 bases from J, with 10 bases between. Germline V lookup: CDR1 LNHDA, CDR2 SQIVND (reference sequence). The CDR3 length is 14 residues. The CDR3 region is CASSEKPTNEKLFF. Written as DNA, the CDR3 is TGTGCCAGTAGCGAGAAACCGACTAATGAAAAACTGTTTTTT.

This clone was counted a single time. V and J are TRBV18 and TRBJ1-1, with 9 bases matching TRBD1. The CDR3 is made up of 16 amino acids. Trimming removed 6 bases from V and 1 base from J; junction bases left unmatched: 9. Germline CDR1 is KGHSH and CDR2 is LQKENI. CDR3 protein: CASSTTGGIGNTEAFF. DNA for the CDR3: TGTGCCAGCTCGACTACAGGGGGCATCGGGAACACTGAAGCTTTCTTT.

The chain carries TRBV6-1 and TRBJ2-5, with a possible D match to TRBD2 (5 bases). The CDR3 totals 12 residues. Trimming stripped 7 bases from V and 4 bases from J, with 10 bases between. CDR1 and CDR2 (germline): MNHNS, SASEGT. The CDR3 DNA sequence: TGTGCCAGCACCCTAACTAGAGAGACCCAGTACTTC. It codes for CASTLTRETQYF.

The chain carries TRBV27 and TRBJ1-6; 8 bases fit TRBD1. The CDR3 has 17 amino acids. J was trimmed by 0 bases and V by 2 bases; bases with no gene match: 3. Germline CDR1 and CDR2: MNHEY and SMNVEV (reference sequence). The CDR3 is CASSLRQGSSYNSPLHF. CDR3 DNA sequence: TGTGCCAGCAGTTTACGACAGGGGAGCTCCTATAATTCACCCCTCCACTTT.

The chain recombines TRBV4-2 with TRBJ2-2; D gene ambiguous. The germline V gene has CDR1 LGHNA and CDR2 YNFKEQ. The CDR3 spans 14 residues. Between the trimmed V and J ends, which lost 0 bases and 7 bases, there was a span of 9 bases. In DNA form, the CDR3 reads TGTGCCAGCAGCCAAGAGGTTGGCAGCGGGGAGCTGTTTTTT. Its protein is CASSQEVGSGELFF.

The chain combines TRBV28 with TRBJ2-3, with 9 positions matching TRBD2. The trim removed 4 bases at V and 6 bases at J, leaving 8 bases unmatched. This CDR3 region has 15 residues. CDR1 is MDHEN and CDR2 is SYDVKM in the germline V gene. The CDR3 DNA reads TGTGCCAGCAGTTATATTAGCGGGAGACCCGATACGCAGTATTTT. As protein: CASSYISGRPDTQYF.

The genes are TRBV6-4 and TRBJ2-7; 9 bases align to TRBD2. CDR3 length equals 14 residues. CDR1 and CDR2 from the germline V gene are MRHNA and SNTAGT. The junction had 4 bases not matched to a gene; V was cut back by 6 bases and J by 1 base. The CDR3 spells CASRSSGGSYEQYF. The CDR3 DNA follows: TGTGCCAGCAGAAGTAGCGGGGGATCCTACGAGCAGTACTTC.

The chain links TRBV30 to TRBJ2-7, with 8 bases fitting TRBD2. V lost 0 bases to trimming and J lost 3 bases; unmatched junction nucleotides: 7. This CDR3 has 15 residues. From germline, CDR1 is GTSNPN and CDR2 SVGIG (reference sequence). In DNA form, the CDR3 reads TGTGCCTGGAGTGTTGGACTAGCCTTACACTACGAGCAGTACTTC. Its protein is CAWSVGLALHYEQYF.

The V and J genes are TRBV7-2 and TRBJ2-1; 7 bases match TRBD2. The germline V gene encodes CDR1 SGHTA and CDR2 FQGNSA. Germline trimming cut 1 base from V and 7 bases from J; bases unmatched to any gene: 7. The CDR3 totals 15 residues. The CDR3, as DNA: TGTGCCAGCAGCTTAGGGCCTAGCGGTGGGAATGAGCAGTTCTTC. It encodes CASSLGPSGGNEQFF.

V usage is TRBV5-4 and J usage is TRBJ2-2, with 7 positions matching TRBD1. After removal of 0 bases from V and 6 bases from J, the junction contained 8 bases not matched to a gene. This CDR3 comprises 16 residues. CDR1 SGHNT and CDR2 YYREEE come from the germline V gene (reference sequence). CDR3 sequence: CASSLAYRGSAGELFF. For the CDR3, the DNA is TGTGCCAGCAGCTTGGCCTACAGGGGTAGCGCCGGGGAGCTGTTTTTT.

The chain links TRBV7-9 to TRBJ2-1; D unclear. In germline, CDR1 is SEHNR, CDR2 FQNEAQ (reference sequence). V was trimmed by 1 base and J by 9 bases, leaving 10 bases between them. This CDR3 is 13 amino acids long. Written as DNA, the CDR3 is TGTGCCAGCAGCTTAGTCTTCCCCCGTGAGCAGTTCTTC. It codes for CASSLVFPREQFF.

The V gene is TRBV15, the J gene TRBJ2-7; TRBD1 matches 10 bases. The germline gives CDR1 LNHNV, CDR2 YYDKDF (reference sequence). This CDR3 contains 16 residues. Trimming removed 1 base from V and 2 bases from J; junction bases left unmatched: 5. As DNA, the CDR3 is TGTGCCACCAGCAGAGTAAGGGGACAGGGGACCTACGAGCAGTACTTC. Its translation: CATSRVRGQGTYEQYF.

The J gene is TRBJ1-2, the V gene TRBV7-2; 9 bases map to TRBD1. Germline CDR1 and CDR2: SGHTA and FQGNSA. After removal of 6 bases from V and 5 bases from J, the junction contained 10 bases not matched to a gene. This CDR3 comprises 15 residues. Here the CDR3 DNA reads TGTGCCAGCAGGTTAAACAGGGGGCAAGGGTATGGCTACACCTTC. Protein: CASRLNRGQGYGYTF.

The rearrangement uses TRBV27 and TRBJ2-2, with D possibly matching TRBD2 (6 bases). The CDR3 sequence is 13 residues long. The V end lost 7 bases, the J end lost 5 bases, and 11 bases lay between the germline ends. Germline lookup yields CDR1 MNHEY and CDR2 SMNVEV (reference sequence). The CDR3 loop is CASKRAGTGELFF. DNA for the CDR3: TGTGCCAGCAAAAGGGCGGGAACCGGGGAGCTGTTTTTT.